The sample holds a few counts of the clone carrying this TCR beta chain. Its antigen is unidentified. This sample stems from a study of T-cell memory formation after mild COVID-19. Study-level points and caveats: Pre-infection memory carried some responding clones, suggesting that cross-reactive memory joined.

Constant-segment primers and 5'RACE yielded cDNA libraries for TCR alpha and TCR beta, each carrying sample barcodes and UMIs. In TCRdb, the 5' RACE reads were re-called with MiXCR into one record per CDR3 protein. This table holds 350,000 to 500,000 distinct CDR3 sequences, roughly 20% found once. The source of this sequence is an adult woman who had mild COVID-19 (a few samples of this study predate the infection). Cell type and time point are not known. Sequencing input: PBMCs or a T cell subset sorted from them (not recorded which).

CDR3 sequence: CAISPDGGRAYEQYF. CDR3 nucleotide sequence: TGTGCCATCAGTCCTGACGGCGGGAGGGCCTACGAGCAGTACTTC. The chain carries TRBV10-3 and TRBJ2-7, with 9 positions matching TRBD2. Germline V lookup: CDR1 ENHRY, CDR2 SYGVKD. The CDR3 has 15 amino acids. With 5 bases clipped from V and 2 bases from J, the junction kept 7 bases outside the gene matches.